This is a list of T cell receptor beta chains from one sample in a study of immunodeficiency. The assay was immunoSEQ multiplex PCR, and TCRdb's table has in-frame clones only and misses some. The repertoire holds some 900 clones, more than 85% seen once, with approximately 2% in the top ten. Material for sequencing was CD4+ T cells from blood. The receptors derive from a human donor in good health. CDR3s include the opening cysteine and the closing phenylalanine or tryptophan. D genes are given only for firm matches. For some rows the clone size is stated as once, few or many, or as a class when expanded; others skip it.

v_gene: TRBV28; d_gene: -; j_gene: TRBJ1-2; abundance: -; CDR3aa: CASSSYSGGYTF; CDR3nt: TGTGCCAGCAGTTCGTACTCGGGCGGCTACACCTTC
v_gene: TRBV6-6; d_gene: -; j_gene: TRBJ1-2; abundance: few; CDR3aa: CASSPMLRSTGKDGYTF; CDR3nt: TGTGCCAGCAGTCCTATGCTACGGTCCACAGGGAAAGACGGCTACACCTTC
v_gene: TRBV10-3; d_gene: -; j_gene: TRBJ2-3; abundance: -; CDR3aa: CAAKMTSSSTDTQYF; CDR3nt: TGTGCCGCAAAAATGACATCCTCTAGCACAGATACGCAGTATTTT
v_gene: TRBV30; d_gene: TRBD2; j_gene: TRBJ2-5; abundance: -; CDR3aa: CAWTSGQETQYF; CDR3nt: TGTGCCTGGACTAGCGGACAAGAGACCCAGTACTTC
v_gene: TRBV25-1; d_gene: TRBD1; j_gene: TRBJ1-1; abundance: few; CDR3aa: CASSEWGGQGAFAEAFF; CDR3nt: TGTGCCAGCAGTGAATGGGGGGGACAGGGGGCTTTCGCTGAAGCTTTCTTT
v_gene: TRBV9; d_gene: -; j_gene: TRBJ1-6; abundance: -; CDR3aa: CASSVESEVRGSPLHF; CDR3nt: TGTGCCAGCAGCGTAGAAAGTGAGGTCAGGGGTTCACCCCTCCACTTT
v_gene: TRBV7-6; d_gene: -; j_gene: TRBJ1-1; abundance: once; CDR3aa: CASSKAGWTEAFF; CDR3nt: TGTGCCAGCAGCAAGGCCGGGTGGACTGAAGCTTTCTTT
v_gene: TRBV5-8; d_gene: TRBD1; j_gene: TRBJ1-1; abundance: -; CDR3aa: CASSLAQGVTEAFF; CDR3nt: TGTGCCAGCAGCTTGGCCCAGGGGGTGACTGAAGCTTTCTTT
v_gene: TRBV3-1/TRBV3-2; d_gene: -; j_gene: TRBJ1-6; abundance: -; CDR3aa: CASSQEQGTSPLHF; CDR3nt: TGTGCCAGCAGCCAAGAACAGGGAACCTCACCCCTCCACTTT
v_gene: TRBV18; d_gene: -; j_gene: TRBJ2-7; abundance: -; CDR3aa: CASSPPSLANSYEQYF; CDR3nt: TGTGCCAGCTCACCACCCTCCCTAGCGAACTCCTACGAGCAGTACTTC
v_gene: TRBV18; d_gene: TRBD1; j_gene: TRBJ2-5; abundance: -; CDR3aa: CASSPRTGEETQYF; CDR3nt: TGTGCCAGCTCACCACGGACAGGAGAAGAGACCCAGTACTTC
v_gene: TRBV28; d_gene: TRBD1; j_gene: TRBJ2-7; abundance: once; CDR3aa: CASSFPGQGYYEQYF; CDR3nt: TGTGCCAGCAGTTTCCCGGGACAGGGATACTACGAGCAGTACTTC
v_gene: TRBV15; d_gene: -; j_gene: TRBJ2-1; abundance: once; CDR3aa: CATSRDLGSDLSYNEQFF; CDR3nt: TGTGCCACCAGCAGAGATTTGGGGTCGGACCTCTCCTACAATGAGCAGTTCTTC
v_gene: TRBV2; d_gene: -; j_gene: TRBJ1-2; abundance: -; CDR3aa: CASSAYMGPNYGYTF; CDR3nt: TGTGCCAGCAGTGCGTACATGGGACCGAACTATGGCTACACCTTC
v_gene: TRBV6-5; d_gene: -; j_gene: TRBJ2-7; abundance: -; CDR3aa: CASSYSTHLEQYF; CDR3nt: TGTGCCAGCAGTTACTCGACTCACCTAGAGCAGTACTTC
v_gene: TRBV19; d_gene: -; j_gene: TRBJ2-5; abundance: -; CDR3aa: CASSIVWRREETQYF; CDR3nt: TGTGCCAGTAGTATAGTTTGGCGCAGGGAAGAGACCCAGTACTTC
v_gene: TRBV4-1; d_gene: -; j_gene: TRBJ2-3; abundance: -; CDR3aa: CASRPRGEDTQYF; CDR3nt: TGCGCCAGCAGGCCAAGAGGTGAAGATACGCAGTATTTT
v_gene: TRBV18; d_gene: TRBD1; j_gene: TRBJ2-3; abundance: -; CDR3aa: CASSPRQGKTDTQYF; CDR3nt: TGTGCCAGCTCACCAAGACAGGGGAAAACAGATACGCAGTATTTT
v_gene: TRBV6-2/TRBV6-3; d_gene: -; j_gene: TRBJ2-1; abundance: -; CDR3aa: CASSYALYNEQFF; CDR3nt: TGTGCCAGCAGTTACGCTCTCTACAATGAGCAGTTCTTC
v_gene: TRBV6-4; d_gene: TRBD1; j_gene: TRBJ1-1; abundance: -; CDR3aa: CASSSGGENTEAFF; CDR3nt: TGTGCCAGCAGTTCAGGGGGGGAAAACACTGAAGCTTTCTTT
v_gene: TRBV7-7; d_gene: -; j_gene: TRBJ2-5; abundance: -; CDR3aa: CASSLGRLVSAETQYF; CDR3nt: TGTGCTAGCAGCTTAGGGAGGTTGGTCTCCGCGGAGACCCAGTACTTC
v_gene: TRBV5-4; d_gene: -; j_gene: TRBJ1-2; abundance: -; CDR3aa: CASSVNRDLNYGYTF; CDR3nt: TGTGCCAGCAGCGTAAACAGAGACCTAAACTATGGCTACACCTTC